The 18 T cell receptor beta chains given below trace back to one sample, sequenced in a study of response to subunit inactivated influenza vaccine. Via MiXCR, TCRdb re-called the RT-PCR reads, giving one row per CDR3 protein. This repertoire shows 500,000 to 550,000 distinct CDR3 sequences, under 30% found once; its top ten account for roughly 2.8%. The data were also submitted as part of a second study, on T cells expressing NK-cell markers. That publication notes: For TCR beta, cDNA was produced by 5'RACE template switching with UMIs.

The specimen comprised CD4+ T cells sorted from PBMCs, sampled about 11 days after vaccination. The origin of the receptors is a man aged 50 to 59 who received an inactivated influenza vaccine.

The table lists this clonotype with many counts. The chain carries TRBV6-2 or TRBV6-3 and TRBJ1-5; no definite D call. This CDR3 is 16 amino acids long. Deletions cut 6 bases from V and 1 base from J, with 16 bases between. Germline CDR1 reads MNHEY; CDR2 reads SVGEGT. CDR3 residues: CASSDTGSKSNQPQHF. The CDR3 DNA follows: TGTGCCAGCAGCGATACCGGGTCGAAGAGCAATCAGCCCCAGCATTTT.

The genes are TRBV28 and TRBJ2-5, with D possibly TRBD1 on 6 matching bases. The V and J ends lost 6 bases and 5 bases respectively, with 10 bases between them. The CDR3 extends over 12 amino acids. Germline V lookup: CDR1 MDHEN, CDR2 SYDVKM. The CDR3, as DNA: TGTGCCAGCAGCCAGGGGTGGGAGACCCAGTACTTC. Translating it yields CASSQGWETQYF.

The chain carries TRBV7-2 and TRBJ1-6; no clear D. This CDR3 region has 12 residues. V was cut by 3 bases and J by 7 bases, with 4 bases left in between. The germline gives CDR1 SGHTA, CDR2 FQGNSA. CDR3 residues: CASSFTNSPLHF. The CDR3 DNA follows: TGTGCCAGCAGCTTCACCAATTCACCCCTCCACTTT.

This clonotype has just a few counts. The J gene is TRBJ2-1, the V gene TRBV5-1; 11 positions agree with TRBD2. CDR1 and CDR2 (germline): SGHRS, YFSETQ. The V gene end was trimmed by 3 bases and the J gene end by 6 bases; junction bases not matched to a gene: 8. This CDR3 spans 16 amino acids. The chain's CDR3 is CASSSLTSGRGNEQFF. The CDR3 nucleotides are TGCGCCAGCAGCTCCTTAACTAGCGGGAGAGGCAATGAGCAGTTCTTC.

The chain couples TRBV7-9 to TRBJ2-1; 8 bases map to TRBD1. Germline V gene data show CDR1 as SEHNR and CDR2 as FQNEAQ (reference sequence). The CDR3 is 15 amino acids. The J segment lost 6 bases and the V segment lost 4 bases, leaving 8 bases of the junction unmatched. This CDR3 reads CASSSPGGAGNEQFF. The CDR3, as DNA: TGTGCCAGCAGCTCTCCAGGGGGCGCAGGCAATGAGCAGTTCTTC.

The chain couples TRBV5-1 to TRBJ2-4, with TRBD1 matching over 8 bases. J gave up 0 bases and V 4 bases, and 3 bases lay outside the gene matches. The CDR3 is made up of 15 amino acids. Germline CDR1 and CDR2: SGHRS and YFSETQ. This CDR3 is CASSLQGAAKNIQYF. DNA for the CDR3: TGCGCCAGCAGCCTTCAGGGGGCAGCCAAAAACATTCAGTACTTC. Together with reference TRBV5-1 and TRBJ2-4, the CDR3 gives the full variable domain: KAGVTQTPRYLIKTRGQQVTLSCSPISGHRSVSWYQQTPGQGLQFLFEYFSETQRNKGNFPGRFSGRQFSNSRSEMNVSTLELGDSALYLCASSLQGAAKNIQYFGAGTRLSVL.

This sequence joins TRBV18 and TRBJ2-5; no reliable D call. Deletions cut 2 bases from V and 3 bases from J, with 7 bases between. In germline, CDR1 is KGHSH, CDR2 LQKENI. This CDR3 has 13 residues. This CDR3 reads CASSPGWEETQYF. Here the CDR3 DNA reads TGTGCCAGCTCACCAGGATGGGAAGAGACCCAGTACTTC.

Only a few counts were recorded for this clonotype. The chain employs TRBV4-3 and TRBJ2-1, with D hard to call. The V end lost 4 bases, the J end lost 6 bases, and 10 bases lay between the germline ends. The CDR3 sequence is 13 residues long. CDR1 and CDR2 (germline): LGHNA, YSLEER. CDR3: CASSREIFNEQFF. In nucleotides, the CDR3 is TGCGCCAGCAGCCGAGAGATATTCAATGAGCAGTTCTTC.

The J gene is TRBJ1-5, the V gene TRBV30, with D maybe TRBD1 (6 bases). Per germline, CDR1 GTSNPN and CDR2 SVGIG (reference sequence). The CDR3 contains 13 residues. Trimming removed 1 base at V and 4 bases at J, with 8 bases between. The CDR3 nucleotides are TGTGCCTGGAGTGGGACAGTAAATCAGCCCCAGCATTTT. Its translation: CAWSGTVNQPQHF.

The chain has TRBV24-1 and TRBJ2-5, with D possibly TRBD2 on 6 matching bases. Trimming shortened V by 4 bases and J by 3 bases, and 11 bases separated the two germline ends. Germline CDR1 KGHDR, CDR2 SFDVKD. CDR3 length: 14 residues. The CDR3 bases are TGTGCCACCAGTGAGGCGGGAAAAAAAGAGACCCAGTACTTC. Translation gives CATSEAGKKETQYF.

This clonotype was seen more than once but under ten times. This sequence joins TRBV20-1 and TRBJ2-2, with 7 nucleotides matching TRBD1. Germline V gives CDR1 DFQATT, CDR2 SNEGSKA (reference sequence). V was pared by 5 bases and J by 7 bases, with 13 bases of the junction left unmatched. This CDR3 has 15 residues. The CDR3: CSAPGQRGNIGELFF. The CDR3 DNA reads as TGCAGTGCTCCGGGACAGAGGGGGAATATCGGGGAGCTGTTTTTT.

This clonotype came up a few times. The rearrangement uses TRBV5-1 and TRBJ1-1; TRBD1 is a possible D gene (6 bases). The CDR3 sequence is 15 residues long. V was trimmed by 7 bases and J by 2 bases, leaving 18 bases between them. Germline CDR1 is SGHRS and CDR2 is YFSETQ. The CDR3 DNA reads TGCGCCAGCCAACCACCAGACAGGACCAACACTGAAGCTTTCTTT. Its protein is CASQPPDRTNTEAFF.

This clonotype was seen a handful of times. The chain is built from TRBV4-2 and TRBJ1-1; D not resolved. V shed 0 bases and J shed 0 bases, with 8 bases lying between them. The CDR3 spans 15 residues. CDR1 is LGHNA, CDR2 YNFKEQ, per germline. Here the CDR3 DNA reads TGTGCCAGCAGCCAAGATCTTCTATTGAACACTGAAGCTTTCTTT. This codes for CASSQDLLLNTEAFF.

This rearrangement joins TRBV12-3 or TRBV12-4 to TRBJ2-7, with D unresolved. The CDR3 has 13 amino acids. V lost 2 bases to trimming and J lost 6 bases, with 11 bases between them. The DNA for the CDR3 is TGTGCCAGCAGTTTAACCCAGTGGAGCGAGCAGTACTTC. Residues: CASSLTQWSEQYF.

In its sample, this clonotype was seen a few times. CDR3 in amino acids: CASSPPTRTDTQYF. The CDR3 DNA sequence: TGTGCCAGCAGCCCGCCGACTAGGACAGATACGCAGTATTTT. This rearrangement joins TRBV3-1 to TRBJ2-3; a possible D gene is TRBD2 (6 bases). Trimming left V 4 bases short and J 3 bases short, with 11 bases between. CDR1 LGHDT and CDR2 YNNKEL come from the germline V gene (reference sequence). This CDR3 is built from 14 residues.

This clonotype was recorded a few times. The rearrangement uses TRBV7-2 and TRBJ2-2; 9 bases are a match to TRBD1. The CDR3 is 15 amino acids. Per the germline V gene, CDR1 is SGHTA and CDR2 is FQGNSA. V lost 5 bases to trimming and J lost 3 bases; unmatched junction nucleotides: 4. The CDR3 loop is CASSDRGYDTGELFF. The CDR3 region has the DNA TGTGCCAGCAGCGACAGGGGGTACGACACCGGGGAGCTGTTTTTT.

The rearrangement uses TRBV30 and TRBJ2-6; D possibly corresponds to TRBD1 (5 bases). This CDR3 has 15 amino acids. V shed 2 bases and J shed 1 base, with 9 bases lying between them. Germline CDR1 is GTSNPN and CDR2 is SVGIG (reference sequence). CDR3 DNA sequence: TGTGCCTGGAGTTTCCCAGGGTCTGGGGCCAACGTCCTGACTTTC. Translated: CAWSFPGSGANVLTF.

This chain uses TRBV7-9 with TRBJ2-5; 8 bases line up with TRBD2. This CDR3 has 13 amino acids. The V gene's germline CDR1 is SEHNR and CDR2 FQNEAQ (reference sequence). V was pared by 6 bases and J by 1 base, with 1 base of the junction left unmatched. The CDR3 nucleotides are TGTGCCAGCAGGACTAGCGCCCAAGAGACCCAGTACTTC. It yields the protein CASRTSAQETQYF.